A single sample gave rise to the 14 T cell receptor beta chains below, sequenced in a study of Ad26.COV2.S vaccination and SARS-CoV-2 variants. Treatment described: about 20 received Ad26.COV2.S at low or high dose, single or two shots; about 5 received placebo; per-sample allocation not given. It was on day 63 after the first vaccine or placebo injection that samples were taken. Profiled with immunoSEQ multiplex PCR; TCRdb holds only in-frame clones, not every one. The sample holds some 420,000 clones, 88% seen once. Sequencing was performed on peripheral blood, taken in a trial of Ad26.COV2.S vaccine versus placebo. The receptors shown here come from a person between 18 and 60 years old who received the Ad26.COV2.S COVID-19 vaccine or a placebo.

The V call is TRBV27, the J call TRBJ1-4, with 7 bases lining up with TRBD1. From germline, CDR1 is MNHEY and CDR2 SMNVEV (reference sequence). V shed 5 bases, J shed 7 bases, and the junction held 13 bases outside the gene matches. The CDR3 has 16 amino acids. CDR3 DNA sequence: TGTGCCAGCAGTACCCAATCCGGGACAGAGGTTGAAAAACTGTTTTTT. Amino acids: CASSTQSGTEVEKLFF.

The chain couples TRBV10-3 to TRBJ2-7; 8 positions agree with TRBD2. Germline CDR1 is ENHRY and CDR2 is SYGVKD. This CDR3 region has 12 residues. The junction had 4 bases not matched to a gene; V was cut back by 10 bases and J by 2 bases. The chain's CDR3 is CATLAGTYEQYF. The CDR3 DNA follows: TGTGCCACTCTAGCGGGCACCTACGAGCAGTACTTC.

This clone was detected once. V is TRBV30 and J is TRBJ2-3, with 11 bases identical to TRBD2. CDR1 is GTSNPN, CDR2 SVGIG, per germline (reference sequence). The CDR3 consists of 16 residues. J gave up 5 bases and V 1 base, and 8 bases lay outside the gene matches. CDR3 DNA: TGTGCCTGGAGTGGATTTAGCGGGGGGGCCGGAGATACGCAGTATTTT. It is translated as CAWSGFSGGAGDTQYF.

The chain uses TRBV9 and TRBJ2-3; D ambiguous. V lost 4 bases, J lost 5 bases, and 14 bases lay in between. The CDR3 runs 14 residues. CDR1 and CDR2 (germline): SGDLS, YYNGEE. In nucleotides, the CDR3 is TGTGCCAGCAGCCCCAGGAAGTTGGGAGATACGCAGTATTTT. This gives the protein CASSPRKLGDTQYF.

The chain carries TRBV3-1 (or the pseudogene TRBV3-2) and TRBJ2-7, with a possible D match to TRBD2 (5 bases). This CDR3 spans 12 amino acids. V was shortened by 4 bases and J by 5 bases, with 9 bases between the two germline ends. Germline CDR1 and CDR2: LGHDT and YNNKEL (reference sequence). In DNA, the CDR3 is TGTGCCAGCAGCCCCGAGCGGAACGAGCAGTACTTC. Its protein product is CASSPERNEQYF.

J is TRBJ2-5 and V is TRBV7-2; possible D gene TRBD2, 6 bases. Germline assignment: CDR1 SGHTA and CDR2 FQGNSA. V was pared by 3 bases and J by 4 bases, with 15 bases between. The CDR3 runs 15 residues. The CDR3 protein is CASSLRSLAGETQYF. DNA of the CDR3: TGTGCCAGCAGCTTGAGATCACTAGCCGGAGAGACCCAGTACTTC.

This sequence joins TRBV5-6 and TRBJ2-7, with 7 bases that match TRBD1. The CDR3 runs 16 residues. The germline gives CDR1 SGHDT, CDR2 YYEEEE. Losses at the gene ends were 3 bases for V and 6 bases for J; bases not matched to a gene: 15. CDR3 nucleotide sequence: TGTGCCAGCAGCTCACTAAGACAGGGAATACCCCTCGAGCAGTACTTC. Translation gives CASSSLRQGIPLEQYF.

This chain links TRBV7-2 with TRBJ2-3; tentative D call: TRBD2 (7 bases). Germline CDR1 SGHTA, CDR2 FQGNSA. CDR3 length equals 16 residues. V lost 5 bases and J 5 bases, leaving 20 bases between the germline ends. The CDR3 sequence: CASSLMGGGPQDTQYF. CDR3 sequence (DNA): TGTGCCAGCAGCCTGATGGGGGGGGGCCCTCAAGATACGCAGTATTTT.

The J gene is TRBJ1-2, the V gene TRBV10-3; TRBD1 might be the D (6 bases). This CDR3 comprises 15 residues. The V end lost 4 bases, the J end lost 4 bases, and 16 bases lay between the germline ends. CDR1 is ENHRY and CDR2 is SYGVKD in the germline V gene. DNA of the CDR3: TGTGCCATCAGTGTAGCCCCGGACAGCACCTATGGCTACACCTTC. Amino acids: CAISVAPDSTYGYTF.

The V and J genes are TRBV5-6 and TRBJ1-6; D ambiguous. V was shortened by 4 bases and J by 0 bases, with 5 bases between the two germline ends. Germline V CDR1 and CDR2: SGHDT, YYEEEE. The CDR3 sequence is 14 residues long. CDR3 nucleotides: TGTGCCAGCAGCGACCGCTCCTATAATTCACCCCTCCACTTT. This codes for CASSDRSYNSPLHF.

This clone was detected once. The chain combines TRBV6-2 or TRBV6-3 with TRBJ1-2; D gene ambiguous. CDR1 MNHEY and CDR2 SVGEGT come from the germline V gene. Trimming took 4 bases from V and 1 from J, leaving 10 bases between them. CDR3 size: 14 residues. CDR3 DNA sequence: TGTGCCAGCAGTTTCGACCCCGGTAACTATGGCTACACCTTC. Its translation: CASSFDPGNYGYTF.

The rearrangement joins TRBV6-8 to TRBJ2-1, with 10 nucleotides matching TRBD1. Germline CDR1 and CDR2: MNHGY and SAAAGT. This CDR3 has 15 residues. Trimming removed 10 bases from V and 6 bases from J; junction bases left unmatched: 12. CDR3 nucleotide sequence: TGTGCCAACGACAGGGGGCAAACGGGGTGCAATGAGCAGTTCTTC. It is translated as CANDRGQTGCNEQFF.

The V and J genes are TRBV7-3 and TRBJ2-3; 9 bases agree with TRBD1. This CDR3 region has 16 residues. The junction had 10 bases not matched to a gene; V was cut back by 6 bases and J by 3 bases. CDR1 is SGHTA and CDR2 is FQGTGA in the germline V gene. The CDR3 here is CASRDGTGMGTDTQYF. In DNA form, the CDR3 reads TGTGCCAGCAGAGACGGGACAGGGATGGGGACAGATACGCAGTATTTT.

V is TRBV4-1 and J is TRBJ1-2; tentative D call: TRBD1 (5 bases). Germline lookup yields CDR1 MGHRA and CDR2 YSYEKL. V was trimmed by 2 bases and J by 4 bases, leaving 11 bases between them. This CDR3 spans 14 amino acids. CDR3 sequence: CASSQLGTGYGYTF. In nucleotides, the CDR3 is TGCGCCAGCAGCCAACTTGGGACGGGCTATGGCTACACCTTC.